These 20 T cell receptor beta chains came from one sample sequenced in a study of T-cell reconstitution after alpha-beta-depleted transplantation in children. A TCRbeta library incorporating unique molecular identifiers was prepared. Using its own MiXCR run on the PCR reads, TCRdb lists one record per CDR3 protein. The table has about 830,000 distinct CDR3 sequences, roughly 16% seen once. The sample consisted of PBMCs, mostly from graft donor cells, taken 360 days after TCRalphabeta/CD19-depleted stem cell transplant. These receptors all come from a male patient between 5 and 17 years old who had a stem cell transplant for acute lymphoblastic leukemia, so the T cells may come from the graft donor.

This clonotype was seen more than once but under ten times. The rearrangement joins TRBV7-6 to TRBJ2-7, with D possibly being TRBD2 (6 bases). The CDR3 runs to 14 residues. In germline, CDR1 is SGHVS, CDR2 FNYEAQ. Trimming shortened V by 4 bases and J by 5 bases, and 15 bases separated the two germline ends. The CDR3 spells CASSSGLSFHEQYF. CDR3 DNA sequence: TGTGCCAGCAGCTCGGGACTCTCGTTCCACGAGCAGTACTTC.

This chain connects TRBV5-1 to TRBJ1-2; perhaps TRBD1 as D (6 bases). The length of the CDR3 is 16 residues. Germline CDR1 is SGHRS and CDR2 is YFSETQ. V shed 4 bases and J shed 2 bases, with 18 bases lying between them. DNA for the CDR3: TGCGCCAGCAGCGGATCGACAGGCCCTATCAACTATGGCTACACCTTC. It yields the protein CASSGSTGPINYGYTF.

This clonotype was seen a handful of times. V gene TRBV7-8 combines with J gene TRBJ2-7, with D tentatively TRBD2 (6 bases). The CDR3 loop spans 14 amino acids. The ends were cut back, 4 bases at V and 2 bases at J, with 12 bases in the middle. The germline CDR1 and CDR2 sequences are SGHVS and FQNEAQ. DNA for the CDR3: TGTGCCAGCAGCTCCCGGGACTTAACCTACGAGCAGTACTTC. Translation gives CASSSRDLTYEQYF.

This clonotype was detected only once. The rearrangement uses TRBV29-1 and TRBJ1-2; 7 bases map to TRBD1. Germline trimming cut 7 bases from V and 12 bases from J; bases unmatched to any gene: 8. CDR1 is SQVTM, CDR2 ANQGSEA, per germline. There are 10 residues in the CDR3. The CDR3 nucleotides are TGCAGCGCAAGGGGGACAGCGGACACCTTC. It yields the protein CSARGTADTF.

This sequence joins TRBV5-1 and TRBJ2-5, with 7 bases lining up with TRBD2. Germline V gene data show CDR1 as SGHRS and CDR2 as YFSETQ. The CDR3 has 14 amino acids. V lost 2 bases to trimming and J lost 5 bases; unmatched junction nucleotides: 6. In DNA form, the CDR3 reads TGCGCCAGCAGCTTAAGGACTAGAACCGAGACCCAGTACTTC. This gives the protein CASSLRTRTETQYF.

Many counts were recorded for this clonotype. The chain has TRBV7-9 and TRBJ2-2, with unresolved D. The germline V gene has CDR1 SEHNR and CDR2 FQNEAQ (reference sequence). This CDR3 has 13 amino acids. The V end was cut by 1 base, the J end by 5 bases, with 5 bases between. Here the CDR3 DNA reads TGTGCCAGCAGCTTAGACCAGACCGGGGAGCTGTTTTTT. Its protein is CASSLDQTGELFF. The full variable domain, completed using reference TRBV7-9 and TRBJ2-2, is DTGVSQNPRHKITKRGQNVTFRCDPISEHNRLYWYRQTLGQGPEFLTYFQNEAQLEKSRLLSDRFSAERPKGSFSTLEIQRTEQGDSAMYLCASSLDQTGELFFGEGSRLTVL.

The V call is TRBV5-1, the J call TRBJ2-7; 9 bases align to TRBD2. This CDR3 comprises 15 residues. The germline V gene encodes CDR1 SGHRS and CDR2 YFSETQ. Losses at the gene ends were 2 bases for V and 5 bases for J; bases not matched to a gene: 8. The CDR3 is CASSLRISGSDEQYF. The CDR3 DNA reads as TGCGCCAGCAGCTTAAGGATTAGCGGGAGTGACGAGCAGTACTTC.

In DNA form, the CDR3 reads TGCGCCAGCAGTGAGTCTATGCAGTGGACTAACAATGAGCAGTTCTTC. This gives the protein CASSESMQWTNNEQFF. The chain couples TRBV10-2 to TRBJ2-1; D is perhaps TRBD2 (6 bases). The CDR3 sequence is 16 residues long. The V gene lost 0 bases and the J gene lost 5 bases, with 14 bases spanning the gap. CDR1 is WSHSY, CDR2 SAAADI, per germline.

This clonotype has ten or more counts. The genes are TRBV5-1 and TRBJ1-1, with D unresolved. Germline V CDR1 and CDR2: SGHRS, YFSETQ. Trimming shortened V by 7 bases and J by 0 bases, and 13 bases separated the two germline ends. There are 14 residues in the CDR3. The CDR3 bases are TGCGCCAGCGCCCGGTGGGAGATGAACACTGAAGCTTTCTTT. Its protein product is CASARWEMNTEAFF.

The V gene is TRBV20-1, the J gene TRBJ1-1, with 7 positions matching TRBD1. The trim removed 6 bases at V and 1 base at J, leaving 2 bases unmatched. The CDR3 totals 12 residues. The V gene's germline CDR1 is DFQATT and CDR2 SNEGSKA (reference sequence). The CDR3 loop reads CSAGTANTEAFF. In nucleotides, the CDR3 is TGCAGTGCCGGGACAGCGAACACTGAAGCTTTCTTT.

The chain has TRBV7-2 and TRBJ2-5; 8 bases are a match to TRBD1. The CDR3 has 14 residues. V shed 5 bases and J 5 bases; nucleotides not matched to a gene: 7. CDR1 SGHTA and CDR2 FQGNSA come from the germline V gene. The CDR3 is CASSPDRARETQYF. The CDR3 coding sequence is TGTGCCAGCAGCCCGGACAGGGCAAGGGAGACCCAGTACTTC.

This clonotype was detected a few times. DNA of the CDR3: TGCGCCAGCAGGCTGGGAGACGGACGGTCCCAAGAGACCCAGTACTTC. Its protein is CASRLGDGRSQETQYF. The V and J genes are TRBV23-1 and TRBJ2-5, with D possibly being TRBD2 (5 bases). TRBV23-1 is an ORF; its function is uncertain. V lost 6 bases and J lost 1, with 18 bases in between. The CDR3 spans 16 residues.

The V call is TRBV10-1, the J call TRBJ2-1; D is uncertain. With 5 bases removed from V and 7 bases from J, the gap between germline ends came to 15 bases. This CDR3 has 14 residues. Per the germline V gene, CDR1 is WNHNN and CDR2 is SYGVQD (reference sequence). The DNA of the CDR3 is TGCGCCAGCAGTTTTAGTGGCCCCGCGAATGAGCAGTTCTTC. It yields the protein CASSFSGPANEQFF.

In DNA form, the CDR3 reads TGTGCCAGCAGCCTCCTCCGGGGGGTAGAGACCCAGTACTTC. It translates to CASSLLRGVETQYF. The genes are TRBV7-2 and TRBJ2-5; 7 bases align to TRBD2. The CDR3 covers 14 residues. V was pared by 5 bases and J by 4 bases, with 7 bases of the junction left unmatched. CDR1 and CDR2 from the germline V gene are SGHTA and FQGNSA.

This clonotype was seen repeatedly, ten times or more. This chain links TRBV29-1 with TRBJ2-1; 7 bases match TRBD2. CDR1 SQVTM and CDR2 ANQGSEA come from the germline V gene. Unmatched junction bases numbered 12, after V lost 3 bases and J lost 4 bases. This CDR3 is 16 amino acids long. The CDR3 bases are TGCAGCGTTGATCAGGCCTCTAGCGGACGATACAATGAGCAGTTCTTC. Amino acids: CSVDQASSGRYNEQFF.

This clonotype occurred many times. This sequence joins TRBV5-1 and TRBJ2-1; 8 bases fit TRBD2. V was pared by 4 bases and J by 5 bases, with 8 bases of the junction left unmatched. This CDR3 spans 15 amino acids. Germline V gene lookup returns CDR1 SGHRS and CDR2 YFSETQ. The CDR3 region is CASSVGGRPNNEQFF. CDR3 DNA: TGCGCCAGCAGCGTGGGCGGGAGGCCGAACAATGAGCAGTTCTTC. Supplemented by reference TRBV5-1 and TRBJ2-1, the full variable domain reads KAGVTQTPRYLIKTRGQQVTLSCSPISGHRSVSWYQQTPGQGLQFLFEYFSETQRNKGNFPGRFSGRQFSNSRSEMNVSTLELGDSALYLCASSVGGRPNNEQFFGPGTRLTVL.

V usage is TRBV27 and J usage is TRBJ2-7; 7 positions match TRBD1. V shed 8 bases, J shed 2 bases, and the junction held 6 bases outside the gene matches. Germline loops: CDR1 MNHEY, CDR2 SMNVEV (reference sequence). The CDR3 is 13 residues long. The CDR3 region is CASADRAPYEQYF. CDR3 nucleotide sequence: TGTGCCAGCGCCGACAGGGCCCCCTACGAGCAGTACTTC.

This clonotype was recorded at least ten times. The CDR3 nucleotides are TGTGCCAGCAGTTTCCGACAGCGCAGGACCCAGTACTTC. It codes for CASSFRQRRTQYF. The chain combines TRBV27 with TRBJ2-5; D is perhaps TRBD1 (5 bases). Per the germline V gene, CDR1 is MNHEY and CDR2 is SMNVEV (reference sequence). The V end lost 3 bases, the J end lost 7 bases, and 12 bases lay between the germline ends. The CDR3 is 13 residues long.

The V call is TRBV21-1, the J call TRBJ2-1; the D segment call TRBD2 is taken from the table without a DNA check. TRBV21-1 is given as a pseudogene. This CDR3 spans 16 amino acids. CDR3 nucleotide sequence: TGTGCCAGCAGCAAAGAAGAGGGTCCATCGTACAATGAGCGGTTCTTC. It encodes CASSKEEGPSYNERFF.

The chain employs TRBV15 and TRBJ1-5; tentatively, D is TRBD1 (6 bases). CDR1 and CDR2 from the germline V gene are LNHNV and YYDKDF (reference sequence). The CDR3 length is 17 residues. Trimming shortened V by 0 bases and J by 1 base, and 13 bases separated the two germline ends. CDR3 region: CATSRDAGQRSNQPQHF. In DNA, the CDR3 is TGTGCCACCAGCAGAGATGCAGGACAGAGGAGCAATCAGCCCCAGCATTTT.